This T cell receptor (beta chain) was documented in a study of blood T cell repertoires in COVID-19. Study at large: From the United States, Italy and Spain came samples of acute and convalescent COVID-19.

This clone was seen more than once but under ten times. Per the original data handling: Reference gene primer amplification gave nucleated cell count estimates. Clones were read by immunoSEQ multiplex PCR, and TCRdb kept only the in-frame ones, dropping some. The DNA gave D and trimming, while V, J and clone size come from that table. The sample lists more than 50,000 clones; 77% were seen once. The CDR3 length is 13 residues. Germline CDR1 and CDR2: SGHTS and YDEGEE. V was pared by 3 bases and J by 8 bases, with 7 bases of the junction left unmatched. Sequenced: peripheral blood. The chain recombines TRBV5-8 with TRBJ1-2, with 7 bases aligning to TRBD1. This TCR was recovered from a man in his 70s with active or convalescent COVID-19. In DNA form, the CDR3 reads TGTGCCAGCAGCTATACAGGGGTGGGCGGCTACACCTTC. Its translation is CASSYTGVGGYTF.